These 8 T cell receptor beta chains share one sample of origin, sequenced in a study of graft-versus-host responses after intestinal transplantation. These receptors lack a known antigen. Data came from immunoSEQ multiplex PCR; TCRdb stores just in-frame clones and leaves some out. The table has approximately 80,000 clones, around nine tenths seen once. The sequenced sample was unstimulated CD4+ T cells sorted from spleen or lymph node cells, obtained before intestinal transplant. These receptors came from a human donor who received an intestinal transplant.

This clone was seen a handful of times. This chain connects TRBV6-4 to TRBJ1-1; 7 nucleotides agree with TRBD1. Trimming took 4 bases from V and 8 from J; bases not matched to a gene: 13. CDR3 length equals 15 residues. Germline values: CDR1 MRHNA, CDR2 SNTAGT. CDR3 nucleotides: TGTGCCAGCAGTGGGAGACAGGGATCGGGGCCGGAAGCTTTCTTT. Translation: CASSGRQGSGPEAFF.

CDR3 coding DNA: TGCAGCGTTGTAGGACAAACACTGTATGGCTACACCTTC. It is translated as CSVVGQTLYGYTF. This rearrangement joins TRBV29-1 to TRBJ1-2; perhaps TRBD1 as D (5 bases). This CDR3 contains 13 residues. Trimming took off 4 bases at V and 5 bases at J, with 14 bases between the two ends. From germline, CDR1 is SQVTM and CDR2 ANQGSEA. Full variable domain (remainder filled in from reference TRBV29-1 and TRBJ1-2): SAVISQKPSRDICQRGTSLTIQCQVDSQVTMMFWYRQQPGQSLTLIATANQGSEATYESGFVIDKFPISRPNLTFSTLTVSNMSPEDSSIYLCSVVGQTLYGYTFGSGTRLTVV.

V and J are TRBV7-3 and TRBJ1-6; 8 bases map to TRBD1. The CDR3 is made up of 16 amino acids. Unmatched junction bases numbered 11, after V lost 3 bases and J lost 10 bases. CDR1 is SGHTA and CDR2 is FQGTGA in the germline V gene. The CDR3 sequence is CASSFLPRDRTSPLHF. DNA of the CDR3: TGTGCCAGCAGCTTTTTGCCTCGGGACAGGACGTCACCCCTCCACTTT.

This chain links TRBV5-1 with TRBJ2-1; possibly TRBD1 for D (6 bases). The germline gives CDR1 SGHRS, CDR2 YFSETQ. The V and J ends lost 4 bases and 1 base respectively, with 15 bases between them. This CDR3 is 16 amino acids long. The CDR3 nucleotides read TGCGCCAGCAGCGACGTTCCGCAGGGGTCCTACAATGAGCAGTTCTTC. This gives the protein CASSDVPQGSYNEQFF.

This chain connects TRBV28 to TRBJ2-7; 7 positions match TRBD1. Germline V gene sequence: CDR1 MDHEN, CDR2 SYDVKM. The CDR3 loop spans 14 amino acids. V dropped 8 bases and J dropped 2; count of bases not matched to a gene: 9. The CDR3 loop is CASRMGTVPYEQYF. In DNA form, the CDR3 reads TGTGCCAGCCGGATGGGGACAGTTCCCTACGAGCAGTACTTC.

The chain joins TRBV6-1 to TRBJ2-7; 8 positions agree with TRBD2. The length of the CDR3 is 13 residues. Germline V lookup: CDR1 MNHNS, CDR2 SASEGT. CDR3 sequence reads: CANRAGGPYEQYF. DNA of the CDR3: TGTGCTAACAGGGCGGGGGGACCCTACGAGCAGTACTTC.

The genes are TRBV27 and TRBJ2-7, with 10 nucleotides matching TRBD1. Germline V gene lookup returns CDR1 MNHEY and CDR2 SMNVEV (reference sequence). The J segment lost 5 bases and the V segment lost 4 bases, leaving 8 bases of the junction unmatched. The CDR3 contains 15 residues. DNA for the CDR3: TGTGCCAGCAGTTCCTCACCCGGGACAGGGGACGAGCAGTACTTC. This encodes CASSSSPGTGDEQYF.

This chain joins TRBV6-1 and TRBJ2-5; tentatively, D is TRBD2 (6 bases). The CDR3 is 14 amino acids. Germline CDR1 is MNHNS and CDR2 is SASEGT. V gave up 6 bases and J gave up 3 bases, with 14 bases separating them. The CDR3 protein is CASSPGLSKETQYF. The CDR3 DNA reads as TGTGCCAGCAGCCCGGGACTCTCCAAAGAGACCCAGTACTTC.